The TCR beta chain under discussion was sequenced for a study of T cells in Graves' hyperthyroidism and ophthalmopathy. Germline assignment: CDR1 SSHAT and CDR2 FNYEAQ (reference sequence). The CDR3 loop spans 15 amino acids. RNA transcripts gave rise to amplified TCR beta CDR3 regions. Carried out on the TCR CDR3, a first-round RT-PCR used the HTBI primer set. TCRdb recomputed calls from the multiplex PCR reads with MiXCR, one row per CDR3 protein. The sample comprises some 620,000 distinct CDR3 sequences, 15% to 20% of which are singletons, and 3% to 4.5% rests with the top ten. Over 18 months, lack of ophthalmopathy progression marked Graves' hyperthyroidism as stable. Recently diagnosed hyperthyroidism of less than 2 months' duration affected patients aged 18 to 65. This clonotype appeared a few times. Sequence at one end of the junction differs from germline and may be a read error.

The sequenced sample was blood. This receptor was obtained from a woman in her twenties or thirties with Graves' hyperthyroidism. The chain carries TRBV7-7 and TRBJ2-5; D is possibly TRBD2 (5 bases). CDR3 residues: CASSLEMGVQETQYF. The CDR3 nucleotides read TGTGCTAGCAGCTTAGAAATGGGAGTGCAAGAGACCCAGTACTTC.